Each of the 22 T cell receptor beta chains below was sequenced from the same sample in a study of blood T cell repertoires in COVID-19. Clones were read by immunoSEQ multiplex PCR, and TCRdb kept only the in-frame ones, dropping some. The repertoire holds a few hundred thousand clones, 87% seen once, with approximately 0.99% in the top ten. Sample: PBMCs or T cells enriched from blood (not recorded which). These receptors were collected from a woman under 40 who had recovered from COVID-19.

This rearrangement joins TRBV6-9 to TRBJ1-5, with a tentative D call TRBD1 (5 bases). The germline gives CDR1 MNHGY, CDR2 SVAAGI. V lost 3 bases to trimming and J lost 9 bases, with 6 bases between them. CDR3 length: 11 residues. CDR3 DNA: TGTGCCAGCAGTTACGGGGGGCCCCAGCATTTT. Translating gives CASSYGGPQHF.

The DNA of the CDR3 is TGTGCCAGCAGGGGACAGGATAATCAGCCCCAGCATTTT. Its translation is CASRGQDNQPQHF. This sequence joins TRBV6-5 and TRBJ1-5; 8 nucleotides line up with TRBD1. Trimming took 6 bases from V and 4 from J; bases not matched to a gene: 2. This CDR3 is built from 13 residues. In germline, CDR1 is MNHEY, CDR2 SVGAGI.

The chain has TRBV15 and TRBJ2-2, with 13 bases aligning to TRBD2. This CDR3 has 17 residues. Losses at the gene ends were 5 bases for V and 0 bases for J; bases not matched to a gene: 3. Germline assignment: CDR1 LNHNV and CDR2 YYDKDF (reference sequence). The CDR3 loop reads CATSVGLAGANTGELFF. The DNA of the CDR3 is TGTGCCACCAGCGTCGGACTAGCGGGGGCGAACACCGGGGAGCTGTTTTTT. The full variable domain, rest sourced from reference TRBV15 and TRBJ2-2, is DAMVIQNPRYQVTQFGKPVTLSCSQTLNHNVMYWYQQKSSQAPKLLFHYYDKDFNNEADTPDNFQSRRPNTSFCFLDIRSPGLGDTAMYLCATSVGLAGANTGELFFGEGSRLTVL.

CDR3 loop: CASSPQGYTGELFF. The CDR3 region has the DNA TGTGCCAGCAGCCCACAGGGGTACACCGGGGAGCTGTTTTTT. This chain joins TRBV7-8 and TRBJ2-2; TRBD1 matches at 7 bases. The CDR3 is made up of 14 amino acids. The germline V gene encodes CDR1 SGHVS and CDR2 FQNEAQ. J gave up 3 bases and V 5 bases, and 3 bases lay outside the gene matches.

This chain joins TRBV5-1 and TRBJ1-1; tentatively, D is TRBD1 (6 bases). There are 14 residues in the CDR3. Germline values: CDR1 SGHRS, CDR2 YFSETQ. V was pared by 3 bases and J by 3 bases, with 12 bases between. CDR3 sequence (DNA): TGCGCCAGCAGCTCGTCAGGGGTTTACACTGAAGCTTTCTTT. Translation gives CASSSSGVYTEAFF.

With respect to this clone: Other DNA sequences from this sample encode an identical CDR3 as well. The rearrangement joins TRBV29-1 to TRBJ2-7; TRBD1 matches 8 bases. Germline V gene sequence: CDR1 SQVTM, CDR2 ANQGSEA. The CDR3 loop spans 13 amino acids. V lost 6 bases to trimming and J lost 1 base; unmatched junction nucleotides: 5. As DNA, the CDR3 is TGCAGCGTGCGGGACAGGTCTTCCTACGAGCAGTACTTC. It specifies CSVRDRSSYEQYF.

This clone was counted only a few times. The chain is built from TRBV6-1 and TRBJ1-2; 8 bases map to TRBD1. The germline V gene encodes CDR1 MNHNS and CDR2 SASEGT. The V and J ends lost 1 base and 4 bases, in that order; junction bases with no gene match: 5. The CDR3 spans 15 residues. As DNA, the CDR3 is TGTGCCAGCAGTGAAGTGGGGACAGGCTTCTATGGCTACACCTTC. It yields the protein CASSEVGTGFYGYTF.

The rearrangement joins TRBV29-1 to TRBJ2-1, with 11 bases that match TRBD2. V lost 2 bases and J lost 9; bases outside the gene matches: 9. This CDR3 has 15 residues. Germline lookup yields CDR1 SQVTM and CDR2 ANQGSEA. The CDR3 region has the DNA TGCAGCGTTGAAAGGTTAGCGGGGGGGCCGATTGAGCAGTTCTTC. It yields the protein CSVERLAGGPIEQFF.

This clone was recorded only once. The chain carries TRBV2 and TRBJ1-4; the D gene is possibly TRBD1 (5 bases). CDR1 is SNHLY, CDR2 FYNNEI, per germline. The V and J ends lost 8 bases and 5 bases respectively, with 12 bases between them. The CDR3 loop spans 13 amino acids. This CDR3 is CASGAWPNEKLFF. Here the CDR3 DNA reads TGTGCCAGCGGGGCCTGGCCGAATGAAAAACTGTTTTTT.

In this sample, this clone turned up once. V usage is TRBV4-3 and J usage is TRBJ1-4; D is perhaps TRBD1 (5 bases). Looked up from germline, CDR1 is LGHNA and CDR2 is YSLEER. V lost 1 base and J lost 0, with 15 bases in between. The CDR3 is 18 amino acids. CDR3 in DNA: TGCGCCAGCAGCCAAGGGGCAGGGCTGGGGTCAACTAATGAAAAACTGTTTTTT. Residues: CASSQGAGLGSTNEKLFF.

The genes are TRBV5-1 and TRBJ2-1; 13 bases line up with TRBD2. Germline V gene sequence: CDR1 SGHRS, CDR2 YFSETQ. The V gene end was trimmed by 2 bases and the J gene end by 10 bases; junction bases not matched to a gene: 6. There are 15 residues in the CDR3. The CDR3 DNA is TGCGCCAGCAGCTTCGGGACTAGCGGGGCCCAGGAGCAGTTCTTC. Protein sequence: CASSFGTSGAQEQFF.

The chain links TRBV19 to TRBJ1-2, with 9 bases fitting TRBD1. This CDR3 is built from 14 residues. CDR1 and CDR2 (germline): LNHDA, SQIVND (reference sequence). Trimming removed 4 bases from V and 3 bases from J; junction bases left unmatched: 3. CDR3 nucleotides: TGTGCCAGTAGTACCCGGACAGGGGACTATGGCTACACCTTC. Encoded protein: CASSTRTGDYGYTF.

The chain is built from TRBV6-6 and TRBJ1-1; D perhaps matches TRBD1 (6 bases). Between the trimmed V and J ends, which lost 5 bases and 1 base, there was a span of 14 bases. Germline CDR1 and CDR2: MNHNY and SVGAGI (reference sequence). There are 15 residues in the CDR3. The CDR3 is CASSPPGHRNTEAFF. Written as DNA, the CDR3 is TGTGCCAGCAGTCCTCCGGGACACCGGAACACTGAAGCTTTCTTT.

J is TRBJ1-5 and V is TRBV2, with D perhaps TRBD1 (5 bases). Trimming stripped 8 bases from V and 4 bases from J, with 18 bases between. Germline V lookup: CDR1 SNHLY, CDR2 FYNNEI. The CDR3 length is 15 residues. CDR3 sequence: CASVQGSALNQPQHF. CDR3 nucleotide sequence: TGTGCCAGCGTTCAGGGCTCGGCCCTAAATCAGCCCCAGCATTTT.

This chain uses TRBV12-2 with TRBJ2-2; TRBD1 was called by the table and not checked on the DNA. TRBV12-2 is marked as a pseudogene. The CDR3 is 16 amino acids. This CDR3 is CASRPRTGPATGELFF. Written as DNA, the CDR3 is TGTGCAAGTCGCCCCCGGACAGGGCCGGCCACCGGGGAGCTGTTTTTT.

V gene TRBV5-1 combines with J gene TRBJ2-1; a weak D match, TRBD1 (6 bases). Deletions cut 0 bases from V and 2 bases from J, with 18 bases between. This CDR3 is built from 18 residues. CDR1 and CDR2 from the germline V gene are SGHRS and YFSETQ. CDR3 sequence (DNA): TGCGCCAGCAGCTTGGGATTTGGAGGCAGGGGAACCTACAATGAGCAGTTCTTC. Its protein is CASSLGFGGRGTYNEQFF.

This chain uses TRBV28 with TRBJ1-5; D unresolved. V lost 1 base to trimming and J lost 0 bases, with 10 bases between them. The CDR3 runs to 16 residues. Germline loops: CDR1 MDHEN, CDR2 SYDVKM. For the CDR3, the DNA is TGTGCCAGCAGTTTATACACCCTCCTTAGCAATCAGCCCCAGCATTTT. The encoded protein is CASSLYTLLSNQPQHF. Combining the CDR3 with reference TRBV28 and TRBJ1-5 gives the whole variable domain DVKVTQSSRYLVKRTGEKVFLECVQDMDHENMFWYRQDPGLGLRLIYFSYDVKMKEKGDIPEGYSVSREKKERFSLILESASTNQTSMYLCASSLYTLLSNQPQHFGDGTRLSIL.

V gene TRBV5-6 combines with J gene TRBJ2-1; D perhaps matches TRBD1 (6 bases). Germline V lookup: CDR1 SGHDT, CDR2 YYEEEE. The CDR3 has 17 residues. The V end was cut by 1 base, the J end by 7 bases, with 21 bases between. For the CDR3, the DNA is TGTGCCAGCAGCTTGTCCGCCTTATGGGGGCCGGGAAATGAGCAGTTCTTC. This encodes CASSLSALWGPGNEQFF. Complete variable domain (other parts from reference TRBV5-6 and TRBJ2-1): DAGVTQSPTHLIKTRGQQVTLRCSPKSGHDTVSWYQQALGQGPQFIFQYYEEEERQRGNFPDRFSGHQFPNYSSELNVNALLLGDSALYLCASSLSALWGPGNEQFFGPGTRLTVL.

The V gene is TRBV9, the J gene TRBJ1-3; 7 bases align to TRBD1. V lost 3 bases to trimming and J lost 2 bases; unmatched junction nucleotides: 11. Germline values: CDR1 SGDLS, CDR2 YYNGEE. The CDR3 contains 17 residues. CDR3 bases: TGTGCCAGCAGCGCCCGGGGCAGGGGGAAGGCTGGAAACACCATATATTTT. This gives the protein CASSARGRGKAGNTIYF.

V and J are TRBV3-1 (or the pseudogene TRBV3-2) and TRBJ1-2; 7 nucleotides line up with TRBD1. Germline CDR1 LGHDT, CDR2 YNNKEL (reference sequence). The V segment lost 4 bases and the J segment 7 bases; nucleotides outside the gene matches: 12. This CDR3 region has 15 residues. The CDR3 spells CASSLYTAGGRGYTF. In nucleotides, the CDR3 is TGTGCCAGCAGCCTGTATACCGCAGGGGGTCGTGGCTACACCTTC.

For the CDR3, the DNA is TGTGCCAGCAGCGTAGGACCGGGGGCGGGGGTCACTGAAGCTTTCTTT. It specifies CASSVGPGAGVTEAFF. The chain uses TRBV9 and TRBJ1-1, with D tentatively TRBD1 (6 bases). CDR1 is SGDLS and CDR2 is YYNGEE in the germline V gene. This CDR3 has 16 residues. V lost 0 bases and J 4 bases, leaving 16 bases between the germline ends.

A word on this clone: The same CDR3 is also encoded by other DNA sequences in this sample. The V gene is TRBV2, the J gene TRBJ1-1; D is perhaps TRBD1 (6 bases). This CDR3 has 13 amino acids. The ends were cut back, 3 bases at V and 1 base at J, with 6 bases in the middle. Germline assignment: CDR1 SNHLY and CDR2 FYNNEI. This CDR3 reads CASSETGNTEAFF. The CDR3 region has the DNA TGTGCCAGCAGTGAGACAGGGAACACTGAAGCTTTCTTT.